Listed below are T cell receptor beta chains from one sample, sequenced in a study of blood T cell repertoires in COVID-19. TCRdb keeps only in-frame clones here, not all; method: immunoSEQ multiplex PCR. Among 220,000 or so clones listed, under 90% were seen once. The specimen was peripheral blood. These receptors were collected from a woman of 80 years or more with acute or convalescent COVID-19. Both conserved end residues are part of each CDR3. D genes are given only for firm matches. Size tells how often a clone was seen (once, few, many) or the class of an expanded clone, and some rows leave it out.

>TRBV7-2|.|.|15|TRBJ1-6
CASSPEGDPRSPLHF
TGTGCCAGCAGCCCCGAGGGGGATCCCAGGTCACCCCTCCACTTT
>TRBV3-1/TRBV3-2|.|once|14|TRBJ1-2
CASGYGAMGYGYTF
TGTGCCAGTGGTTATGGGGCCATGGGCTATGGCTACACCTTC
>TRBV2|.|.|12|TRBJ1-6
CASSEPVSPLHF
TGTGCCAGCAGTGAGCCAGTTTCACCCCTCCACTTT
>TRBV14|.|once|13|TRBJ1-1
CASSQGLGDSAFF
TGTGCCAGCAGCCAAGGACTAGGGGATTCAGCTTTCTTT
>TRBV10-1|.|.|12|TRBJ1-3
CASSVNRNTIYF
TGCGCCAGCAGTGTTAATAGAAACACCATATATTTT
>TRBV18|.|.|13|TRBJ2-1
CASSREANNEQFF
TGTGCCAGCTCACGCGAAGCGAACAATGAGCAGTTCTTC
>TRBV5-1|.|.|13|TRBJ2-1
CASSLDPSNEQFF
TGCGCCAGCAGCTTGGATCCCTCCAATGAGCAGTTCTTC
>TRBV28|.|.|14|TRBJ1-2
CASLRAPNNYGYTF
TGTGCCAGCCTCAGGGCCCCGAACAACTATGGCTACACCTTC
>TRBV3-1/TRBV3-2|.|.|13|TRBJ1-1
CASSHPVNTEAFF
TGTGCCAGCAGCCACCCAGTGAACACTGAAGCTTTCTTT
>TRBV7-9|.|.|11|TRBJ1-4
CASSSVEKLFF
TGTGCCAGCAGCTCCGTCGAAAAACTGTTTTTT
>TRBV5-1|.|.|15|TRBJ1-3
CASSLDGASGNTIYF
TGCGCCAGCAGCTTGGATGGAGCCTCTGGAAACACCATATATTTT
>TRBV19|.|.|14|TRBJ1-2
CASSIGTANYGYTF
TGTGCCAGTAGTATTGGAACAGCTAACTATGGCTACACCTTC
>TRBV7-8|TRBD1|.|17|TRBJ1-2
CASSLEQGSVSFYGYTF
TGTGCCAGCAGCTTAGAACAGGGGTCGGTTTCTTTCTATGGCTACACCTTC
>TRBV6-5|.|.|14|TRBJ1-3
CASSIQGVPSTIYF
TGTGCCAGCAGCATACAGGGAGTTCCCTCCACCATATATTTT
>TRBV5-1|TRBD1|few|15|TRBJ1-6
CASSSGQVLDSPLHF
TGCGCCAGCAGCTCGGGACAGGTCCTAGATTCACCCCTCCACTTT
>TRBV27|TRBD2|.|15|TRBJ2-7
CASSPGLEVSYEQYF
TGTGCCAGCAGTCCCGGACTAGAGGTCTCCTACGAGCAGTACTTC
>TRBV12-3/TRBV12-4|.|.|12|TRBJ1-2
CASSPRLGGYTF
TGTGCCAGCAGTCCTAGGTTGGGTGGCTACACCTTC
>TRBV5-1|.|.|14|TRBJ1-6
CASSLDRNNSPLHF
TGCGCCAGCAGCTTAGACAGGAATAATTCACCCCTCCACTTT
>TRBV12-3/TRBV12-4|TRBD1|.|12|TRBJ2-7
CASSATGTGQYF
TGTGCCAGCAGTGCAACCGGGACAGGGCAGTACTTC
>TRBV7-9|TRBD1|.|18|TRBJ1-3
CASSLARGQGNSGNTIYF
TGTGCCAGCAGCTTAGCGCGGGGACAGGGGAACTCTGGAAACACCATATATTTT
>TRBV6-5|.|few|14|TRBJ1-1
CASRLIDLSTEAFF
TGTGCCAGCAGGTTGATCGACTTGAGCACTGAAGCTTTCTTT
>TRBV6-4|.|once|14|TRBJ2-1
CASSQTTRGNEQFF
TGTGCCAGCAGTCAGACCACCCGAGGGAATGAGCAGTTCTTC
>TRBV3-1/TRBV3-2|.|once|13|TRBJ1-4
CASSQIGGEKLFF
TGTGCCAGCAGCCAAATCGGAGGTGAAAAACTGTTTTTT
>TRBV6-6|.|.|14|TRBJ1-1
CASTLLQGPFEAFF
TGTGCCAGCACCCTACTCCAGGGTCCCTTCGAAGCTTTCTTT
>TRBV6-5|TRBD1|.|16|TRBJ1-6
CASSYPPDRGNSPLHF
TGTGCCAGCAGTTACCCACCGGACAGGGGGAATTCACCCCTCCACTTT
>TRBV7-6|TRBD1|.|16|TRBJ1-1
CASSLGTGGLNTEAFF
TGTGCCAGCAGCTTAGGGACAGGCGGGCTGAACACTGAAGCTTTCTTT
>TRBV29-1|.|.|13|TRBJ2-7
CSVARTYSYEQYF
TGCAGCGTCGCCAGGACATACTCCTACGAGCAGTACTTC
>TRBV6-2/TRBV6-3|.|.|14|TRBJ2-7
CASSYGRWGHEQYF
TGTGCCAGCAGTTACGGCAGGTGGGGGCACGAGCAGTACTTC
>TRBV18|.|.|14|TRBJ1-2
CASSPSWGRGGYTF
TGTGCCAGCTCACCGTCGTGGGGGCGAGGAGGCTACACCTTC
>TRBV19|.|.|12|TRBJ1-1
CASSMRQTEAFF
TGTGCCAGTAGTATGAGACAAACTGAAGCTTTCTTT
>TRBV29-1|.|few|13|TRBJ1-2
CSVEWRRGYGYTF
TGCAGCGTTGAATGGCGGAGGGGCTATGGCTACACCTTC
>TRBV18|.|.|13|TRBJ2-3
CASSPPVTDTQYF
TGTGCCAGCTCACCACCCGTCACAGATACGCAGTATTTT
>TRBV28|TRBD2|.|13|TRBJ2-1
CASIGGGRNEQFF
TGTGCCAGCATTGGCGGGGGACGCAATGAGCAGTTCTTC
>TRBV13|TRBD2|.|14|TRBJ2-1
CATLPQRDYNEQFF
TGTGCCACCCTGCCCCAGCGGGACTACAATGAGCAGTTCTTC
>TRBV9|TRBD2|.|14|TRBJ2-1
CASSVAGGINEQFF
TGTGCCAGCAGCGTAGCGGGGGGGATCAATGAGCAGTTCTTC
>TRBV4-2|TRBD2|.|19|TRBJ2-1
CASSQYWTSGGTTYNEQFF
TGTGCCAGCAGCCAATACTGGACTAGCGGGGGGACCACCTACAATGAGCAGTTCTTC
>TRBV6-2/TRBV6-3|TRBD2|once|16|TRBJ2-5
CASSLGAAGGQETQYF
TGTGCCAGCAGTCTTGGGGCGGCGGGGGGTCAAGAGACCCAGTACTTC
>TRBV11-2|TRBD2|.|15|TRBJ2-1
CASSLGASGGPVQFF
TGTGCCAGCAGCTTAGGGGCTAGCGGGGGACCCGTGCAGTTCTTC
>TRBV7-9|TRBD1|.|15|TRBJ1-3
CASRRTGEAGNTIYF
TGTGCCAGCAGGCGTACAGGGGAAGCTGGAAACACCATATATTTT
>TRBV10-2|TRBD2|.|16|TRBJ2-1
CASSGLALVSYNEQFF
TGCGCCAGCAGCGGACTAGCCTTAGTCTCCTACAATGAGCAGTTCTTC
>TRBV21-1|.|.|14|TRBJ2-5
CASRGQGTGETQYF
TGTGCCAGCAGAGGACAGGGGACAGGAGAGACCCAGTACTTC